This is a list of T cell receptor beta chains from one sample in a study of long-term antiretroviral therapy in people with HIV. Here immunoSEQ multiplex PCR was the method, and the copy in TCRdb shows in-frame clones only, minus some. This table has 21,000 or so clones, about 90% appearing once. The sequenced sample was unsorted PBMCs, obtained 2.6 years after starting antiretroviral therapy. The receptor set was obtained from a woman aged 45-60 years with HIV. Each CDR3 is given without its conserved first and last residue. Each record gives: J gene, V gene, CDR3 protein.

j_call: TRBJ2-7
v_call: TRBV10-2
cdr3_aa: ASRPIAASYEQY

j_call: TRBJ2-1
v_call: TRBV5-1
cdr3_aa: ASSVLASGRDYNEQF

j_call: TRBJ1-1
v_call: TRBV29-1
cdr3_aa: SVETGLNTEAF

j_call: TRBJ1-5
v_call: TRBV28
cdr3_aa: ASSLGWTGTDQPQH

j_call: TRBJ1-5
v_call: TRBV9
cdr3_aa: ASSVGGGPNQPQH

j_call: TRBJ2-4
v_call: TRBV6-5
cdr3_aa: ASRQGNENIQY

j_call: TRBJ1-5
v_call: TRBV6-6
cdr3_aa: ASTREPNQPQH

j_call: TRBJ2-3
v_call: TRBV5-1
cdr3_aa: ASSLVGGEDTQY

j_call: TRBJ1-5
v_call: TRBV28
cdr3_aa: ASSRSTRRNQPQH

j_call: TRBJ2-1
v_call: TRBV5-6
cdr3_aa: ASSRAGIRRYNEQF

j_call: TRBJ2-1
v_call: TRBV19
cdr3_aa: ASSKLNAGTDNEQF

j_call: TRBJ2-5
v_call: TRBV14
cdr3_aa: ASSQGVSQKAQY

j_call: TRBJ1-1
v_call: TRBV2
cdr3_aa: ASSEGTGWTEAF

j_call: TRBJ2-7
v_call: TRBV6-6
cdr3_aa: ASSYRDWDYEQY

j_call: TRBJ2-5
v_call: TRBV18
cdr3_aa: ASSPVQETQY

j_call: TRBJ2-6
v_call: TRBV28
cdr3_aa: ATRNSGANVLT

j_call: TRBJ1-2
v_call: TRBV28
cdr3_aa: ASSLLGGQGYGYT

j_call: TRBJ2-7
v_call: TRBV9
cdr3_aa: ASSVDPVYEQY

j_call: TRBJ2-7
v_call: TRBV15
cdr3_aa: ATSSLSGSYEQY

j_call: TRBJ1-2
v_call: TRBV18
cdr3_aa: ASATDRGQYGYT

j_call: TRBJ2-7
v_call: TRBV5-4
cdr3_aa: ASSRGTSEFLSYEQY

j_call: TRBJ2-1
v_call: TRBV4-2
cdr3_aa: ASSQDPGGRVNNEQF

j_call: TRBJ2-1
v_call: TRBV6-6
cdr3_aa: ASSYTDNEQF

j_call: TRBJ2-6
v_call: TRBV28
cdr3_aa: ASRAGTAWGANVLT

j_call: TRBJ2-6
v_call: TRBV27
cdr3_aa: ATAIGGRANVLT

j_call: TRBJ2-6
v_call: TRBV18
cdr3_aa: ASSPISSGANVLT

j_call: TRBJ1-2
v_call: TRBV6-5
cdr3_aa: ASSRRTGEIGYT

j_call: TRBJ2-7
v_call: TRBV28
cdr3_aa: ASRRWEREGYEQY

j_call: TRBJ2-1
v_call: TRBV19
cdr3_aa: ASSMVAAYNEQF

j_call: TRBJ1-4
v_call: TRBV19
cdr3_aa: ASIPSGTANEKLF

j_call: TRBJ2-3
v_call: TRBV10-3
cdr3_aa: AISDSGGGTTQY

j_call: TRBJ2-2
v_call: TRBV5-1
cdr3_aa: ASSDPGQGNTGELF

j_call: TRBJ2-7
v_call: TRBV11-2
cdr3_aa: ASRSVGEYGNEQY

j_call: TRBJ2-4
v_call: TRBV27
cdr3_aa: ASSPLMGGDIQY

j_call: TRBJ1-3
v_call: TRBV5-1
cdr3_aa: ASSLEGRTTIY

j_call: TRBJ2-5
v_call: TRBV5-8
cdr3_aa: ASSAGLAGGPSGTQY

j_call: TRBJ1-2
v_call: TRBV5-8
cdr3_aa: ASSLIDVYGYT

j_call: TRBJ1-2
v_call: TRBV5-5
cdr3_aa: ASSLGGASYGYT

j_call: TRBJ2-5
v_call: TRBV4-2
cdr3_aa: ASSQGGETQY

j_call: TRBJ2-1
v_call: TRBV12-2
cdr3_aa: ASRLPLAGAFDNEQF